The sequence of this T cell receptor beta chain was determined in a study of CD8+CD57+ T cells in acquired aplastic anemia. Researchers used genomic DNA as the template to profile TCR beta VDJ and CDR3. TCRdb ran MiXCR on the reads and lists one entry per CDR3 protein. The table has 160,000 or so distinct CDR3 sequences, over 70% seen once. Patients selected for sequencing had displayed CD8+CD57+ cell expansion by flow cytometry. The CDR3 is 12 amino acids. Trimming cost V 3 bases and J 6 bases, with 10 bases left between them. Germline-derived CDR1 and CDR2 are DFQATT and SNEGSKA (reference sequence).

The chain recombines TRBV20-1 with TRBJ2-3; the D is unclear. The sequence derives from a human donor with aplastic anemia. Sequenced material: sorted CD4+, CD8+, or CD8+CD57+ T cells (not recorded which) from PBMCs. The CDR3 protein is CSARKSSDTQYF. The CDR3 DNA follows: TGCAGTGCTAGGAAAAGTTCGGATACGCAGTATTTT.